This TCR beta chain is drawn from a study of T cell responses to AZD1222 COVID-19 vaccine. Clones were read by immunoSEQ multiplex PCR, and TCRdb kept only the in-frame ones, dropping some. The data contain around 120,000 clones, approximately 92% of them singletons. V dropped 0 bases and J dropped 7 bases, with 13 bases sitting between them. Germline CDR1 LGHNA, CDR2 YSLEER. CDR3 length: 15 amino acids. The clonotype originates from an adult in good health. V is TRBV4-3 and J is TRBJ1-5, with D perhaps TRBD1 (6 bases). Sequenced here: peripheral blood, sampled on day 0 of AZD1222 vaccination. The chain's CDR3 is CASSQDYREGQPQHF. The CDR3 DNA is TGCGCCAGCAGCCAAGATTACAGGGAAGGCCAGCCCCAGCATTTT.